The 22 T cell receptor beta chains in this list originate from one sample, sequenced in a study of neurological immune-mediated disorders. TCRdb independently ran MiXCR on the 5' RACE reads; one entry per CDR3 protein. In the table there are roughly 42,000 distinct CDR3 sequences, about 13% of which are singletons. Time point noted: longitudinal time-point 3. The sample taken for sequencing was PBMCs. All receptors come from a man aged 30 to 39 in good health.

This clonotype was counted ten times or more. This chain links TRBV18 with TRBJ2-7; D may be TRBD1 or TRBD2 (5 bases each). Germline CDR1 and CDR2: KGHSH and LQKENI. The length of the CDR3 is 14 residues. Trimming took off 3 bases at V and 4 bases at J, with 13 bases between the two ends. The CDR3 spells CASSPTEGLYEQYF. For the CDR3, the DNA is TGTGCCAGCTCACCCACCGAGGGGCTGTACGAGCAGTACTTC.

In its sample, this clonotype was seen many times. A read error may produce the germline difference seen at one junction end. V usage is TRBV20-1 and J usage is TRBJ2-2; 8 nucleotides align to TRBD1. This CDR3 region has 16 residues. Germline-derived CDR1 and CDR2 are DFQATT and SNEGSKA (reference sequence). The CDR3 nucleotides read TGCAGTGCTAGAGATTCGAGGACAGGGAACGCCGGGGAGCTGTTTTTT. It yields the protein CSARDSRTGNAGELFF.

This clonotype was detected ten times or more. This rearrangement joins TRBV6-6 to TRBJ2-7; 8 bases are shared with TRBD1. The germline V gene encodes CDR1 MNHNY and CDR2 SVGAGI (reference sequence). V trimming: 10 bases; J trimming: 1 base; junction bases outside the gene matches: 9. The CDR3 sequence is 14 residues long. The DNA of the CDR3 is TGTGCCACCCTTGAACAGGGGGAATCCTACGAGCAGTACTTC. It specifies CATLEQGESYEQYF.

Many counts were recorded for this clonotype. The J gene is TRBJ2-1, the V gene TRBV29-1; the match to TRBD1 covers 7 bases. Germline CDR1 and CDR2: SQVTM and ANQGSEA. The J segment lost 0 bases and the V segment lost 7 bases, leaving 6 bases of the junction unmatched. CDR3 size: 14 residues. In DNA form, the CDR3 reads TGCAGCGGAAGCAGGGGGAGCTCCTACAATGAGCAGTTCTTC. Protein sequence: CSGSRGSSYNEQFF.

This clonotype was observed at least ten times. The chain has TRBV10-2 and TRBJ1-2; TRBD1 might be the D (6 bases). The CDR3 has 13 amino acids. Germline assignment: CDR1 WSHSY and CDR2 SAAADI. The germline V and J ends were trimmed by 3 bases and 4 bases, with 9 bases remaining between them. The CDR3 coding sequence is TGCGCCAGCAGTGACCGGACAGTCTATGGCTACACCTTC. Its translation: CASSDRTVYGYTF.

This clonotype appeared many times. The CDR3 loop is CATSQSKYRGAAFF. The CDR3 region has the DNA TGTGCCACCAGCCAATCCAAATACAGGGGGGCAGCTTTCTTT. J is TRBJ1-1 and V is TRBV15, with 8 nucleotides matching TRBD1. The germline gives CDR1 LNHNV, CDR2 YYDKDF (reference sequence). This CDR3 has 14 amino acids. J lost 10 bases, V lost 5 bases, and 12 bases had no gene match. Variable domain in full (rest from reference TRBV15 and TRBJ1-1): DAMVIQNPRYQVTQFGKPVTLSCSQTLNHNVMYWYQQKSSQAPKLLFHYYDKDFNNEADTPDNFQSRRPNTSFCFLDIRSPGLGDTAMYLCATSQSKYRGAAFFGQGTRLTVV.

In its sample, this clonotype was seen many times. The chain recombines TRBV20-1 with TRBJ1-5, with a possible D match to TRBD1 (6 bases). The CDR3 runs to 14 residues. Germline values: CDR1 DFQATT, CDR2 SNEGSKA (reference sequence). The germline V and J ends were trimmed by 6 bases and 2 bases, with 14 bases remaining between them. The CDR3 reads CSAPEGGGNQPQHF. The CDR3 region has the DNA TGCAGTGCCCCCGAGGGGGGTGGCAATCAGCCCCAGCATTTT.

Ten or more counts support this clonotype. The chain uses TRBV11-2 and TRBJ1-5, with D maybe TRBD1 (5 bases). The CDR3 spans 15 residues. V was shortened by 1 base and J by 2 bases, with 9 bases between the two germline ends. CDR1 is SGHAT, CDR2 FQNNGV, per germline. This CDR3 is CASSLGGAGNQPQHF. The CDR3 DNA is TGTGCCAGCAGCTTAGGAGGGGCGGGCAATCAGCCCCAGCATTTT.

This clonotype was found many times. V gene TRBV28 combines with J gene TRBJ2-7; maybe TRBD2 (6 bases). Trimming removed 3 bases from V and 0 bases from J, with 6 bases in between. There are 13 residues in the CDR3. CDR1 is MDHEN and CDR2 is SYDVKM in the germline V gene. CDR3 nucleotides: TGTGCCAGCAGTTTGGAGGGCTCCTACGAGCAGTACTTC. It translates to CASSLEGSYEQYF.

At least ten counts were recorded for this clonotype. J is TRBJ2-1 and V is TRBV20-1; 9 nucleotides line up with TRBD2. The V gene's germline CDR1 is DFQATT and CDR2 SNEGSKA (reference sequence). The CDR3 is made up of 16 amino acids. Trimming removed 6 bases from V and 2 bases from J; junction bases left unmatched: 11. CDR3 protein: CSAESGLAKTYNEQFF. The CDR3 DNA follows: TGCAGTGCCGAATCAGGACTAGCGAAAACCTACAATGAGCAGTTCTTC.

This clonotype has at least ten counts. V and J are TRBV5-1 and TRBJ2-5; TRBD2 agrees at 8 bases. J was trimmed by 5 bases and V by 4 bases; bases with no gene match: 10. In germline, CDR1 is SGHRS, CDR2 YFSETQ. The CDR3 is 15 residues long. The CDR3 is CASSPRAGVLETQYF. The CDR3 DNA follows: TGCGCCAGCAGCCCCAGAGCGGGAGTTTTGGAGACCCAGTACTTC.

This chain links TRBV11-2 with TRBJ2-3; no firm D call. The CDR3 loop spans 14 amino acids. Germline V gives CDR1 SGHAT, CDR2 FQNNGV. Trimming removed 3 bases at V and 2 bases at J, with 9 bases between. This CDR3 is CASSFPSPTDTQYF. In DNA, the CDR3 is TGTGCCAGCAGCTTCCCTTCGCCCACAGATACGCAGTATTTT.

This clonotype was recorded many times. V gene TRBV5-1 combines with J gene TRBJ2-5, with no clear D. The CDR3 has 14 amino acids. The V gene lost 7 bases and the J gene lost 2 bases, with 15 bases spanning the gap. Germline V lookup: CDR1 SGHRS, CDR2 YFSETQ. The CDR3 here is CASSDMVQQETQYF. Written as DNA, the CDR3 is TGCGCCAGCTCTGATATGGTACAACAAGAGACCCAGTACTTC.

This clonotype was recorded many times. The V call is TRBV10-3, the J call TRBJ2-3, with D unclear. The CDR3 has 13 residues. Trimming took off 4 bases at V and 1 base at J, with 6 bases between the two ends. Germline V gene lookup returns CDR1 ENHRY and CDR2 SYGVKD. CDR3 protein: CAISGLGTDTQYF. In DNA form, the CDR3 reads TGTGCCATCAGTGGTCTCGGCACAGATACGCAGTATTTT.

This clonotype appeared many times. The V call is TRBV2, the J call TRBJ2-1; possible D gene TRBD2, 5 bases. Trimming took 2 bases from V and 0 from J, leaving 14 bases between them. This CDR3 comprises 17 residues. Germline V gives CDR1 SNHLY, CDR2 FYNNEI. CDR3 protein: CASSEMARARSYNEQFF. CDR3 nucleotides: TGTGCCAGCAGTGAAATGGCGAGGGCCCGCTCCTACAATGAGCAGTTCTTC.

This clonotype was counted many times. The V call is TRBV25-1, the J call TRBJ2-5, with TRBD1 identical over 8 bases. Germline V gene data show CDR1 as MGHDK and CDR2 as SYGVNS. This CDR3 spans 15 amino acids. The junction had 11 bases not matched to a gene; V was cut back by 8 bases and J by 3 bases. CDR3 in amino acids: CASGTGGYVEETQYF. CDR3 DNA: TGTGCCAGCGGTACAGGGGGGTACGTGGAAGAGACCCAGTACTTC.

The rearrangement joins TRBV28 to TRBJ2-1; TRBD2 matches at 8 bases. The CDR3 sequence is 16 residues long. J was trimmed by 6 bases and V by 4 bases; bases with no gene match: 11. Per germline, CDR1 MDHEN and CDR2 SYDVKM. The CDR3 loop is CASSSGAGGTANEQFF. Here the CDR3 DNA reads TGTGCCAGCAGTTCGGGCGCGGGAGGAACGGCCAATGAGCAGTTCTTC.

This clonotype was seen at least ten times. The rearrangement joins TRBV9 to TRBJ2-1; TRBD2 is a possible D gene (5 bases). Per germline, CDR1 SGDLS and CDR2 YYNGEE. The CDR3 length is 16 residues. Deletions cut 0 bases from V and 0 bases from J, with 10 bases between. This CDR3 reads CASSVVGADSYNEQFF. The DNA of the CDR3 is TGTGCCAGCAGCGTAGTAGGAGCGGACTCCTACAATGAGCAGTTCTTC.

The chain combines TRBV11-3 with TRBJ1-1; 9 positions agree with TRBD1. CDR1 SGHNT and CDR2 YENEEA come from the germline V gene. Losses at the gene ends were 1 base for V and 1 base for J; bases not matched to a gene: 4. This CDR3 has 16 amino acids. The CDR3 nucleotides read TGTGCCAGCAGCTTAGGGACAGGGGACCAGAACACTGAAGCTTTCTTT. This translates into CASSLGTGDQNTEAFF.

This clonotype has a count of ten or more. The chain employs TRBV21-1 and TRBJ2-3; the table's D call, TRBD2, has no DNA check behind it. TRBV21-1 is recorded as a pseudogene. This CDR3 is 17 amino acids long. CDR3: CASSRVEYSGTTDTQYF. CDR3 in DNA: TGTGCCAGCAGCAGAGTCGAATATAGCGGAACCACAGATACGCAGTATTTT.

By proportion, this clonotype is medium-sized. V and J are TRBV27 and TRBJ2-2, with D hard to call. Germline V gene data show CDR1 as MNHEY and CDR2 as SMNVEV (reference sequence). The CDR3 runs to 15 residues. The ends were cut back, 6 bases at V and 0 bases at J, with 11 bases in the middle. The CDR3 region is CASRQTVANTGELFF. CDR3 coding DNA: TGTGCCAGCAGACAGACTGTAGCGAACACCGGGGAGCTGTTTTTT.

The table lists this clonotype with many counts. This chain uses TRBV20-1 with TRBJ2-3; D perhaps matches TRBD1 (6 bases). CDR1 is DFQATT, CDR2 SNEGSKA, per germline (reference sequence). Trimming stripped 7 bases from V and 3 bases from J, with 17 bases between. The CDR3 runs to 14 residues. CDR3 amino acids: CSVLGRGMTDTQYF. The CDR3 nucleotides read TGCAGTGTACTTGGCAGGGGAATGACAGATACGCAGTATTTT.